This TCR beta chain was identified in a study of blood T cell repertoires in COVID-19. Background on the study: From T cells, B-cell-depleted T cells, or PBMCs came the material, which was cDNA or gDNA.

CDR1 is KGHSH and CDR2 is LQKENI in the germline V gene. The CDR3 spans 14 residues. Trimming took 3 bases from V and 8 from J, leaving 13 bases between them. Using immunoSEQ multiplex PCR, the repertoire was profiled, and TCRdb retains in-frame clones only, with some absent. The sample shows roughly 100,000 clones, 65% to 90% of them seen only once. This receptor was taken from a man aged 45 to 65 with acute or convalescent COVID-19. This chain links TRBV18 with TRBJ1-4; D unclear. Sequencing used peripheral blood. CDR3 sequence reads: CASSPPPGGEKLFF. Here the CDR3 DNA reads TGTGCCAGCTCACCGCCCCCTGGAGGAGAAAAACTGTTTTTT.